This TCR beta chain was captured by sequencing in a study of CD8+CD57+ T cells in acquired aplastic anemia. Study-level background: DNA recovered from sorted CD4+ and CD8+ cells had a mean of approximately 3 ug. Healthy donors averaged about 9.8 million reads for CD4+ cells. General observations from the study: Common to patients and controls were approximately 30 CD8+ CDR3 sequences.

The V gene end was trimmed by 6 bases and the J gene end by 4 bases; junction bases not matched to a gene: 6. In germline, CDR1 is ENHRY, CDR2 SYGVKD. The CDR3 contains 14 residues. Genomic DNA constituted the template upon which TCR beta VDJ and CDR3 profiling was performed. TCRdb processed the reads anew with MiXCR; each CDR3 protein has one entry. The table lists about 220,000 distinct CDR3 sequences, around 32% of them singletons. A word on this clonotype: Its antigen is still unknown.

Source material: sorted CD4+, CD8+, or CD8+CD57+ T cells (not recorded which) from PBMCs. The chain uses TRBV10-3 and TRBJ2-1, with 7 bases identical to TRBD2. This TCR was sampled from a human donor in good health, serving as a control. CDR3 nucleotides: TGTGCCATCAGGGAACAAGCGGGATACAATGAGCAGTTCTTC. Its translation is CAIREQAGYNEQFF.